The rows below give T cell receptor beta chains drawn from one sample of a study of response to subunit inactivated influenza vaccine. TCRdb fed the RT-PCR reads into MiXCR, producing one record per CDR3 protein. Here the sample spans about 800,000 distinct CDR3 sequences, around 20% being singletons. Sample: PBMCs from blood, taken about 5 days after vaccination. Receptors originate from a man between 50 and 59 years old who received an inactivated influenza vaccine. Each CDR3 is given with its conserved first and last residue. The order of the fields is J gene, clone size, V gene, D gene, CDR3 DNA, CDR3 protein. A D gene is named only where the DNA matches it firmly. The size of a clone is reported for some rows only, either as once, few or many, or as a class for expanded clones.

>TRBJ2-2|.|TRBV4-3|.
TGCGCCAGCAGCCAAGACGGTCGGCCCGGACAGAACACCGGGGAGCTGTTTTTT
CASSQDGRPGQNTGELFF
>TRBJ2-7|once|TRBV20-1|TRBD2
TGCAGTGCTAGAGGGGGAGGGGCGGGAGAGCAATGGGAGCAGTACTTC
CSARGGGAGEQWEQYF
>TRBJ2-1|.|TRBV24-1|TRBD2
TGTGCCACCAGTGGGCTAGCGGGGGGCTCCTACAATGAGCAGTTCTTC
CATSGLAGGSYNEQFF
>TRBJ1-4|few|TRBV4-3|.
TGCGCCAGCAGCCAAGACCTCCTTGGCAGCCCTAATGAAAAACTGTTTTTT
CASSQDLLGSPNEKLFF
>TRBJ2-7|many|TRBV29-1|.
TGCAGCGTTTGGACGGCCACCTACGAGCAGTACTTC
CSVWTATYEQYF
>TRBJ2-7|many|TRBV29-1|TRBD1
TGCAGCGCGACGGGACAGAACTACGAGCAGTACTTC
CSATGQNYEQYF
>TRBJ2-7|.|TRBV13|.
TGTGCCAGCAGCTTTTCCCAGGGGAGACTCTCCTACGAGCAGTACTTC
CASSFSQGRLSYEQYF
>TRBJ2-3|few|TRBV12-3/TRBV12-4|TRBD2
TGTGCCAGCACCTCGCATCCGGGACTAGCGGGGGGGGATAGCACAGATACGCAGTATTTT
CASTSHPGLAGGDSTDTQYF
>TRBJ2-4|.|TRBV5-5|TRBD2
TGTGCCAGCAGCAGCAGCGCCTACGGGGGGGCAGCCAAAAACATTCAGTACTTC
CASSSSAYGGAAKNIQYF
>TRBJ2-4|.|TRBV2|TRBD1
TGTGCCAGCACTCGGGATGGGACAGGAAGAACCAAAAACATTCAGTACTTC
CASTRDGTGRTKNIQYF
>TRBJ2-3|.|TRBV4-1|.
TGCGCCAGCAGCCAAGATTTAAAGGGGAGCACAGATACGCAGTATTTT
CASSQDLKGSTDTQYF
>TRBJ2-2|few|TRBV27|TRBD2
TGTGCCAGCAGCGTGGAAGGGGGACTAGCGCTCGAGACCGGGGAGCTGTTTTTT
CASSVEGGLALETGELFF
>TRBJ1-1|few|TRBV4-2|.
TGTGCCAGCAGCCAAGTGCTGAGGAACACTGAAGCTTTCTTT
CASSQVLRNTEAFF